The 27 T cell receptor beta chains in this list originate from one sample, sequenced in a study of Graves' ophthalmopathy and Graves' hyperthyroidism. Amplifying from RNA transcripts, the study obtained TCR beta CDR3 regions. Second-round multiplex PCR came after a first-round RT-PCR that employed HTBI primers. TCRdb analysed the multiplex PCR reads with MiXCR anew, one entry per CDR3 protein. This table has 1 million to 1.3 million distinct CDR3 sequences, about 35% appearing once. The sequenced sample was peripheral blood or thyroid tissue (not recorded which). The origin of the receptors is an adult man with Graves' hyperthyroidism.

This clonotype was seen repeatedly, ten times or more. This rearrangement joins TRBV7-9 to TRBJ2-7, with 7 bases that match TRBD2. V was clipped by 5 bases and J by 2 bases; unmatched bases: 12. This CDR3 is built from 16 residues. The germline gives CDR1 SEHNR, CDR2 FQNEAQ (reference sequence). CDR3 protein: CASSRSWRGTTYEQYF. The CDR3 DNA reads TGTGCCAGCAGCCGGTCCTGGCGGGGGACTACCTACGAGCAGTACTTC.

The chain is built from TRBV2 and TRBJ1-1; 7 positions match TRBD1. With 3 bases clipped from V and 6 bases from J, the junction kept 7 bases outside the gene matches. The CDR3 loop spans 14 amino acids. Per the germline V gene, CDR1 is SNHLY and CDR2 is FYNNEI. The CDR3 nucleotides read TGTGCCAGCAGTGAGTTTGGGCAGGGGGCTGAAGCTTTCTTT. Translated: CASSEFGQGAEAFF.

This clonotype has at least ten counts. An end of the junction differs from the germline gene, which may be a read error. The chain couples TRBV11-2 to TRBJ2-7; 7 nucleotides align to TRBD2. Germline CDR1 is SGHAT and CDR2 is FQNNGV. This CDR3 is 12 amino acids long. In DNA, the CDR3 is TGTGTCAGCAGCTCCGGGGGGATGATGCAGTACTTC. Translation: CVSSSGGMMQYF.

This chain joins TRBV7-9 and TRBJ2-7; 7 nucleotides agree with TRBD2. This CDR3 spans 14 amino acids. Germline loops: CDR1 SEHNR, CDR2 FQNEAQ (reference sequence). Trimming at V came to 6 bases and at J to 7 bases, leaving 12 bases not matched to a gene. The CDR3 DNA reads TGTGCCAGCAGGCTTGGGGGAGGGCCGGGTGAGCAGTACTTC. Its protein product is CASRLGGGPGEQYF.

This clonotype was counted many times. The rearrangement uses TRBV5-4 and TRBJ2-7; 8 nucleotides match TRBD2. Trimming cost V 0 bases and J 2 bases; bases outside gene matches: 4. The CDR3 sequence is 15 residues long. Per germline, CDR1 SGHNT and CDR2 YYREEE (reference sequence). CDR3 amino acids: CASSLGVAGPYEQYF. In DNA form, the CDR3 reads TGTGCCAGCAGCTTGGGAGTAGCGGGGCCCTACGAGCAGTACTTC.

The sample holds many counts of this clonotype. The rearrangement links TRBV19 to TRBJ1-2; D uncertain. The CDR3 extends over 13 amino acids. CDR1 is LNHDA and CDR2 is SQIVND in the germline V gene (reference sequence). Trimming stripped 8 bases from V and 1 base from J, with 11 bases between. CDR3 sequence reads: CASGRAVNYGYTF. The CDR3 coding sequence is TGTGCCAGTGGCCGGGCAGTTAACTATGGCTACACCTTC.

This clonotype was counted a few times. The V call is TRBV6-6, the J call TRBJ1-5, with D tentatively TRBD1 (5 bases). The V and J ends lost 4 bases and 4 bases respectively, with 17 bases between them. The germline V gene has CDR1 MNHNY and CDR2 SVGAGI (reference sequence). This CDR3 comprises 16 residues. The CDR3 region has the DNA TGTGCCAGCAGTTCTCAAGCAAAGGGGCGAAATCAGCCCCAGCATTTT. This codes for CASSSQAKGRNQPQHF.

This clonotype was picked up a small number of times. This rearrangement joins TRBV6-5 to TRBJ2-7; D unresolved. The CDR3 extends over 12 amino acids. In germline, CDR1 is MNHEY, CDR2 SVGAGI. V lost 5 bases, J lost 6 bases, and 11 bases lay in between. Here the CDR3 reads CASSVQLPEQYF. CDR3 in DNA: TGTGCCAGCAGTGTGCAGCTCCCCGAGCAGTACTTC.

The gene calls are TRBV11-2 and TRBJ2-5; TRBD1 aligns across 9 bases. V was clipped by 6 bases and J by 5 bases; unmatched bases: 19. The CDR3 has 18 amino acids. In germline, CDR1 is SGHAT, CDR2 FQNNGV. The DNA of the CDR3 is TGTGCCAGCAGTGCCGACCGACCGGACAGGGGTCGTGGGGAGACCCAGTACTTC. Translated: CASSADRPDRGRGETQYF.

This clonotype was observed a few times. The CDR3 loop is CATSSAWWGPYEQYF. The CDR3 coding sequence is TGTGCCACCAGCAGTGCCTGGTGGGGTCCCTACGAGCAGTACTTC. The V and J genes are TRBV15 and TRBJ2-7; unclear D gene. Trimming pared 3 bases from V and 2 bases from J, leaving 14 bases between. CDR1 and CDR2 (germline): LNHNV, YYDKDF (reference sequence). The CDR3 consists of 15 residues. Together with reference TRBV15 and TRBJ2-7, the CDR3 gives the full variable domain: DAMVIQNPRYQVTQFGKPVTLSCSQTLNHNVMYWYQQKSSQAPKLLFHYYDKDFNNEADTPDNFQSRRPNTSFCFLDIRSPGLGDTAMYLCATSSAWWGPYEQYFGPGTRLTVT.

This chain uses TRBV11-1 with TRBJ2-5; 13 bases align to TRBD2. CDR3 length equals 20 residues. CDR1 and CDR2 from the germline V gene are SGHAT and FQDESV (reference sequence). The junction had 16 bases not matched to a gene; V was cut back by 6 bases and J by 0 bases. For the CDR3, the DNA is TGTGCCAGCAGTTTGGCGAGTGTCGGGACTAGCGGGGAGTACCAAGAGACCCAGTACTTC. Translating gives CASSLASVGTSGEYQETQYF.

This rearrangement joins TRBV7-9 to TRBJ2-7; possible D gene TRBD2, 6 bases. Per germline, CDR1 SEHNR and CDR2 FQNEAQ (reference sequence). The length of the CDR3 is 14 residues. V was trimmed by 8 bases and J by 0 bases, leaving 14 bases between them. The CDR3 DNA follows: TGTGCCAGCGCCCTATTGGACTACTCCTACGAGCAGTACTTC. This codes for CASALLDYSYEQYF.

This clonotype occurred a few times. The chain is built from TRBV5-1 and TRBJ2-2; D unclear. This CDR3 has 15 amino acids. Germline V gene lookup returns CDR1 SGHRS and CDR2 YFSETQ. Trimming took 0 bases from V and 4 from J, leaving 10 bases between them. The CDR3 is CASSLGQVGTGELFF. CDR3 DNA: TGCGCCAGCAGCTTGGGTCAGGTCGGCACCGGGGAGCTGTTTTTT.

For this clonotype: This could be a read error, since a much larger clone is one nucleotide away. This rearrangement joins TRBV14 to TRBJ1-1; D unclear. The CDR3 is made up of 13 amino acids. The V end was cut by 2 bases, the J end by 3 bases, with 7 bases between. In germline, CDR1 is SGHDN, CDR2 FVKESK. CDR3 in DNA: TGTGCCAGCAGCCAACGGATTTACACTGAAGCTTTCTTT. This encodes CASSQRIYTEAFF.

This clonotype was counted once. At one of its ends the junction is not consistent with the germline gene, which may arise from a read error. The chain has TRBV29-1 and TRBJ2-6, with D unresolved. The CDR3 has 11 amino acids. CDR1 SQVTM and CDR2 ANQGSEA come from the germline V gene. In DNA, the CDR3 is TGCAGCGTTGAAGATCTTAGCTTTCAAGCTTTC. It translates to CSVEDLSFQAF.

This clonotype has at least ten counts. This sequence joins TRBV7-9 and TRBJ1-6, with D possibly matching TRBD1 (6 bases). Germline assignment: CDR1 SEHNR and CDR2 FQNEAQ (reference sequence). This CDR3 spans 15 amino acids. V lost 7 bases to trimming and J lost 7 bases, with 17 bases between them. The CDR3 bases are TGTGCCAGCACCCCTGGGGGGGCTCTAAATTCACCCCTCCACTTT. As protein: CASTPGGALNSPLHF.

This clonotype was counted ten times or more. The J gene is TRBJ1-1, the V gene TRBV7-8; 9 bases are a match to TRBD1. V lost 1 base, J lost 6 bases, and 3 bases stayed unmatched. There are 14 residues in the CDR3. The germline gives CDR1 SGHVS, CDR2 FQNEAQ. The CDR3 is CASSLGGQGAEAFF. The CDR3 DNA reads TGTGCCAGCAGCTTAGGGGGACAGGGAGCTGAAGCTTTCTTT.

As for this clonotype: The conserved closing phenylalanine or tryptophan is absent in this CDR3, likely reflecting a read error. The DNA is omitted, as the CDR3 cannot be located on it reliably, and the CDR3 follows TCRdb's listing. V is TRBV7-9 and J is TRBJ1-2. Germline V gene data show CDR1 as SEHNR and CDR2 as FQNEAQ (reference sequence). The CDR3 has 8 residues if both end residues are counted. The CDR3 loop reads CASSQDGL.

This clonotype was seen just once. The junction departs from the called germline gene at one end, perhaps through a read error. This chain joins TRBV7-2 and TRBJ2-7; unclear D gene. The CDR3 totals 11 residues. From germline, CDR1 is SGHTA and CDR2 FQGNSA. CDR3 amino acids: CASSTRYERYF. CDR3 in DNA: TGTGCCAGCTCCACTCGCTACGAGCGGTACTTC.

There are many counts of this clonotype. The chain recombines TRBV7-2 with TRBJ1-1, with D unclear. Trimming cost V 5 bases and J 3 bases, with 7 bases left between them. The V gene's germline CDR1 is SGHTA and CDR2 FQGNSA. The CDR3 has 12 residues. As DNA, the CDR3 is TGTGCCAGCAGCAGAGGACACACTGAAGCTTTCTTT. As protein: CASSRGHTEAFF.

V gene TRBV10-3 combines with J gene TRBJ1-5; tentative D call: TRBD1 (6 bases). V lost 2 bases to trimming and J lost 1 base, with 9 bases between them. Per the germline V gene, CDR1 is ENHRY and CDR2 is SYGVKD. The CDR3 length is 15 residues. The CDR3 region is CAISEVQGSNQPQHF. Written as DNA, the CDR3 is TGTGCCATCAGTGAGGTCCAGGGGAGCAATCAGCCCCAGCATTTT.

The CDR3 DNA reads as TGTGCCAGCAGTGACAGGGGGATATATGCCTACGAGCAGTACTTC. It codes for CASSDRGIYAYEQYF. This chain uses TRBV2 with TRBJ2-7, with 7 bases that match TRBD1. Per the germline V gene, CDR1 is SNHLY and CDR2 is FYNNEI. Trimming took 3 bases from V and 2 from J; bases not matched to a gene: 7. The CDR3 runs to 15 residues.

This clonotype has a count of ten or more. This rearrangement joins TRBV12-3 or TRBV12-4 to TRBJ1-2, with D unclear. This CDR3 spans 14 amino acids. V was trimmed by 5 bases and J by 2 bases, leaving 12 bases between them. CDR3 amino acids: CASSPRARNYGYTF. DNA for the CDR3: TGTGCCAGCAGTCCCCGGGCCAGAAACTATGGCTACACCTTC.

This clonotype was counted at least ten times. The V gene is TRBV15, the J gene TRBJ1-1; D remains unclear. Trimming took off 1 base at V and 2 bases at J, with 20 bases between the two ends. Germline CDR1 reads LNHNV; CDR2 reads YYDKDF (reference sequence). This CDR3 is 18 amino acids long. The CDR3, as DNA: TGTGCCACCAGCAGAGTCCCCAAACGATATCACCCCAACACTGAAGCTTTCTTT. Encoded protein: CATSRVPKRYHPNTEAFF.

This clonotype has just a few counts. The chain combines TRBV6-2 or TRBV6-3 with TRBJ2-7, with 9 positions matching TRBD1. V gave up 0 bases and J gave up 3 bases; unmatched junction bases: 3. This CDR3 region has 15 residues. CDR1 and CDR2 (germline): MNHEY, SVGEGT. The CDR3 sequence is CASSYSDRGFYEQYF. Here the CDR3 DNA reads TGTGCCAGCAGTTACTCGGACAGGGGTTTCTACGAGCAGTACTTC.

This clonotype has ten or more counts. This chain links TRBV2 with TRBJ2-5; D is unresolved. This CDR3 has 14 amino acids. Germline values: CDR1 SNHLY, CDR2 FYNNEI. Trimming removed 3 bases from V and 0 bases from J, with 8 bases in between. The CDR3: CASSDGSYQETQYF. The CDR3 bases are TGTGCCAGCAGTGACGGGTCGTACCAAGAGACCCAGTACTTC. Complete variable domain (other parts from reference TRBV2 and TRBJ2-5): EPEVTQTPSHQVTQMGQEVILRCVPISNHLYFYWYRQILGQKVEFLVSFYNNEISEKSEIFDDQFSVERPDGSNFTLKIRSTKLEDSAMYFCASSDGSYQETQYFGPGTRLLVL.

This clonotype was counted ten times or more. The rearrangement links TRBV5-1 to TRBJ2-7, with D perhaps matching TRBD2 (6 bases). The CDR3 totals 13 residues. Germline-derived CDR1 and CDR2 are SGHRS and YFSETQ. The V end lost 7 bases, the J end lost 2 bases, and 13 bases lay between the germline ends. The CDR3 loop reads CASRYGGPYEQYF. As DNA, the CDR3 is TGCGCCAGCCGCTACGGGGGACCCTACGAGCAGTACTTC.